A selection of T cell receptor beta chains follows, all from one sample in a study of regulatory T cells in long-lasting Graves disease. TCRdb re-called the multiplex PCR reads with MiXCR, one entry per CDR3 protein. The sample has over 350,000 distinct CDR3 sequences, around 21% seen once. The material was peripheral blood mononuclear cells (PBMCs), obtained when the disease was refractory, from a patient treated with antithyroid drugs. These receptors were collected from a female donor with Graves disease. Each CDR3 is given without its conserved first and last residue. D genes are given only for firm matches.

V gene	D gene	J gene	CDR3 protein
TRBV5-1	NA	TRBJ2-7	ASSSTNRDNYEQY
TRBV20-1	TRBD1	TRBJ1-5	SAPEQGARVHQPQH
TRBV2	TRBD1	TRBJ2-7	ASRKGQGPSYEQY
TRBV28	NA	TRBJ1-5	ASSLKTAGNQPQH
TRBV29-1	NA	TRBJ2-7	SVVINAGYEQY
TRBV7-2	NA	TRBJ2-5	ASSSTEYQETQY
TRBV7-2	NA	TRBJ1-4	ASSLGGGGNEKLF
TRBV5-5	NA	TRBJ2-5	ASSSGQTWYHQETQY
TRBV10-3	NA	TRBJ2-7	AISEFSPSSPGEDSLVYEQY
TRBV6-5	NA	TRBJ2-5	ASSYSPGETQY
TRBV19	NA	TRBJ1-1	ASSTNRATEAF
TRBV7-3	TRBD2	TRBJ2-3	ASSLYGRNTDTQY
TRBV12-3/TRBV12-4	TRBD1	TRBJ2-7	ASTRTGNYEQY
TRBV10-1	NA	TRBJ2-7	ASSARDSYEQY
TRBV28	TRBD1	TRBJ2-5	ASSSDRDTLETQY
TRBV6-1	TRBD1	TRBJ1-5	ASIETGGNNQPQH
TRBV4-3	TRBD2	TRBJ2-7	ASSQVFGAGGPVEQY
TRBV29-1	TRBD1	TRBJ2-7	SVEEEGRRDRDYSRY
TRBV20-1	TRBD1	TRBJ1-1	SAREGGSGTGGMNTEAF
TRBV9	NA	TRBJ1-1	ASSVGSTRVTGTEAF
TRBV27	NA	NA	ASSLSPTGGGTDTQH
TRBV3-1	NA	TRBJ1-6	ASRHAQVPSQWTPDSPLH
TRBV7-2	NA	TRBJ2-7	ASSLISGYGEQY
TRBV20-1	NA	TRBJ1-5	SARDQGGNQPQH
TRBV27	NA	TRBJ2-7	ASSPPGLEQY
TRBV6-1	NA	TRBJ1-2	ASSRNKHYGYT
TRBV7-8	TRBD1	TRBJ2-7	ASHTHSSGTVTYEQY
TRBV30	NA	TRBJ1-2	AWMPIFGTNYGYT
TRBV6-2/TRBV6-3	NA	TRBJ2-7	ASSYVRDRLNEQY
TRBV30	NA	TRBJ2-2	AWSVLWELF
TRBV20-1	NA	TRBJ2-6	SARGFSGANVLT
TRBV6-1	NA	TRBJ1-5	ASSQLDVGNQPQH
TRBV20-1	NA	TRBJ1-6	SAIGQPNNSPLH
TRBV20-1	NA	TRBJ2-7	SAQWGYEQY
TRBV7-2	NA	TRBJ2-5	ASSPNRGGETQY
TRBV12-5	TRBD1	TRBJ2-7	ASGKGTGSIYEQY
TRBV7-2	NA	TRBJ2-5	ASSSHLRQETQY
TRBV19	NA	TRBJ2-2	ASSVLGGTGELF
TRBV28	NA	TRBJ2-7	ASTRWGATSYEQY
TRBV9	TRBD2	TRBJ2-2	ASSVGLALNGELF
TRBV29-1	NA	TRBJ1-1	SVDGAPNTEAF
TRBV6-1	NA	TRBJ2-7	ASSDGGGYEQY
TRBV11-1	NA	TRBJ2-6	ASSLAGFFSANVLT
TRBV29-1	TRBD1	TRBJ1-1	SGQQGGTEAF
TRBV9	NA	TRBJ1-3	ASSVEAGAGNTIY
TRBV6-1	NA	TRBJ2-3	ASTDWQDTDTQY